These 5 T cell receptor beta chains came from one sample sequenced in a study of blood T cell repertoires in COVID-19. Profiled with immunoSEQ multiplex PCR; TCRdb holds only in-frame clones, not every one. The sample consists of tens of thousands of clones, just over 85% of them appearing once. The source material was peripheral blood. Source of these receptors: a woman aged 70-85 years with acute or convalescent COVID-19.

The rearrangement joins TRBV5-1 to TRBJ2-3; no firm D call. The germline V gene has CDR1 SGHRS and CDR2 YFSETQ. V was shortened by 4 bases and J by 1 base, with 7 bases between the two germline ends. This CDR3 region has 13 residues. In DNA form, the CDR3 reads TGCGCCAGCAGCCGCCGGGGCACAGATACGCAGTATTTT. It encodes CASSRRGTDTQYF.

The chain uses TRBV19 and TRBJ1-4; TRBD1 is a possible D gene (6 bases). The CDR3 totals 13 residues. V was pared by 5 bases and J by 8 bases, with 12 bases between. Germline CDR1 and CDR2: LNHDA and SQIVND (reference sequence). The CDR3 sequence is CASSASQGEKLFF. DNA for the CDR3: TGTGCCAGTAGTGCATCTCAGGGGGAAAAACTGTTTTTT.

V usage is TRBV5-5 and J usage is TRBJ2-5; D remains unclear. This CDR3 is built from 13 residues. Trimming cost V 4 bases and J 5 bases, with 12 bases left between them. Germline-derived CDR1 and CDR2 are SGHKS and YYEKEE (reference sequence). The CDR3 coding sequence is TGTGCCAGCAGCCGTATTTATGGCGAGACCCAGTACTTC. This sequence encodes CASSRIYGETQYF. The full variable domain, in which reference TRBV5-5 and TRBJ2-5 provide the parts outside the CDR3, is DAGVTQSPTHLIKTRGQQVTLRCSPISGHKSVSWYQQVLGQGPQFIFQYYEKEERGRGNFPDRFSARQFPNYSSELNVNALLLGDSALYLCASSRIYGETQYFGPGTRLLVL.

This clone was seen once. The chain uses TRBV13 and TRBJ1-1; D not certain. Per germline, CDR1 PRHDT and CDR2 FYEKMQ (reference sequence). V was shortened by 0 bases and J by 1 base, with 12 bases between the two germline ends. This CDR3 region has 16 residues. CDR3 nucleotides: TGTGCCAGCAGCTTAGGCGGGAGGGTTTGGAACACTGAAGCTTTCTTT. Its protein is CASSLGGRVWNTEAFF.

V and J are TRBV11-3 and TRBJ2-7, with 7 bases fitting TRBD1. Germline V gives CDR1 SGHNT, CDR2 YENEEA. The CDR3 has 13 residues. V trimming: 5 bases; J trimming: 3 bases; junction bases outside the gene matches: 4. CDR3 nucleotide sequence: TGTGCCAGCAGCCGGGACAGCAACTACGAGCAGTACTTC. The encoded protein is CASSRDSNYEQYF.